These 24 T cell receptor beta chains came from one sample sequenced in a study of cytomegalovirus exposure and HLA in healthy donors. Data came from immunoSEQ multiplex PCR; TCRdb stores just in-frame clones and leaves some out. The sample yields roughly 60,000 clones, 95% seen once. Sequencing input: PBMCs. The receptors were gathered from a woman between 18 and 29 years old in good health and CMV-seropositive.

The rearrangement joins TRBV6-1 to TRBJ2-3; no reliable D call. The germline CDR1 and CDR2 sequences are MNHNS and SASEGT. This CDR3 has 13 amino acids. The V and J ends lost 8 bases and 2 bases respectively, with 11 bases between them. The CDR3 reads CASWAGPTDTQYF. The CDR3, as DNA: TGTGCCAGCTGGGCAGGCCCCACAGATACGCAGTATTTT.

The chain couples TRBV7-7 to TRBJ2-1; perhaps TRBD1 as D (6 bases). The germline V gene encodes CDR1 SSHAT and CDR2 FNYEAQ (reference sequence). The CDR3 loop spans 15 amino acids. Trimming removed 3 bases from V and 8 bases from J, with 17 bases in between. The chain's CDR3 is CASSFLVGQGHEQFF. The CDR3 DNA sequence: TGTGCCAGCAGCTTCTTAGTAGGTCAGGGGCATGAGCAGTTCTTC.

The chain couples TRBV5-1 to TRBJ1-1; D is perhaps TRBD1 (5 bases). The CDR3 is 14 amino acids. Trimming removed 4 bases from V and 1 base from J, with 11 bases in between. Germline V CDR1 and CDR2: SGHRS, YFSETQ. DNA of the CDR3: TGCGCCAGCAGCCAAAGGACACCGAACACTGAAGCTTTCTTT. Its protein product is CASSQRTPNTEAFF.

The rearrangement uses TRBV10-3 and TRBJ1-2, with a possible D match to TRBD1 (6 bases). The CDR3 runs 15 residues. V lost 7 bases to trimming and J lost 4 bases, with 19 bases between them. Germline CDR1 reads ENHRY; CDR2 reads SYGVKD. The CDR3 DNA sequence: TGTGCCATCACCCATTCATCGGGACACCTCTATGGCTACACCTTC. Translated: CAITHSSGHLYGYTF.

This CDR3 is CASSLRRGGKLGNTIYF. CDR3 DNA sequence: TGCGCCAGCAGCCTCCGACGGGGTGGAAAGCTCGGAAACACCATATATTTT. This chain uses TRBV4-1 with TRBJ1-3; D remains unclear. This CDR3 region has 17 residues. Germline V gene lookup returns CDR1 MGHRA and CDR2 YSYEKL. V was clipped by 4 bases and J by 4 bases, with 20 bases between them.

This sequence joins TRBV7-2 and TRBJ2-7, with 7 nucleotides matching TRBD2. Germline V gene lookup returns CDR1 SGHTA and CDR2 FQGNSA. The CDR3 runs to 15 residues. The ends lost 1 base at V and 1 base at J; junction bases unmatched: 4. The CDR3 bases are TGTGCCAGCAGCTTAGGCCGGGGGGTGTCCTACGAGCAGTACTTC. Residues: CASSLGRGVSYEQYF. Full variable domain (rest looked up from reference TRBV7-2 and TRBJ2-7): GAGVSQSPSNKVTEKGKDVELRCDPISGHTALYWYRQSLGQGLEFLIYFQGNSAPDKSGLPSDRFSAERTGGSVSTLTIQRTQQEDSAVYLCASSLGRGVSYEQYFGPGTRLTVT.

The chain is built from TRBV28 and TRBJ2-1; 10 bases are a match to TRBD2. Trimming at V came to 5 bases and at J to 5 bases, leaving 9 bases not matched to a gene. The CDR3 runs 16 residues. The germline CDR1 and CDR2 sequences are MDHEN and SYDVKM. CDR3 nucleotide sequence: TGTGCCAGCAGTCCATTACTAGCGGGAATCGACAATGAGCAGTTCTTC. This encodes CASSPLLAGIDNEQFF.

The chain is built from TRBV10-3 and TRBJ2-7, with D maybe TRBD2 (7 bases). This CDR3 has 15 residues. V was trimmed by 6 bases and J by 5 bases, leaving 20 bases between them. Germline loops: CDR1 ENHRY, CDR2 SYGVKD. Here the CDR3 DNA reads TGTGCCATCAGGGGGGAGGTACAGGGAGGGAACGAGCAGTACTTC. This gives the protein CAIRGEVQGGNEQYF.

The chain combines TRBV27 with TRBJ2-7; 8 bases are a match to TRBD2. Germline V gives CDR1 MNHEY, CDR2 SMNVEV (reference sequence). There are 16 residues in the CDR3. J was trimmed by 1 base and V by 2 bases; bases with no gene match: 7. CDR3 region: CASSLKTGGASYEQYF. CDR3 DNA sequence: TGTGCCAGCAGTTTAAAGACCGGGGGGGCTTCCTACGAGCAGTACTTC.

This clone was recorded only once. The chain recombines TRBV7-6 with TRBJ2-2; no clear D gene. CDR1 is SGHVS and CDR2 is FNYEAQ in the germline V gene. Trimming took off 6 bases at V and 6 bases at J, with 11 bases between the two ends. The CDR3 totals 13 residues. This chain's CDR3 is CASRTAPAGELFF. The DNA for the CDR3 is TGTGCCAGCAGAACAGCCCCGGCCGGGGAGCTGTTTTTT.

The V call is TRBV27, the J call TRBJ1-4; 8 nucleotides align to TRBD1. The V gene's germline CDR1 is MNHEY and CDR2 SMNVEV (reference sequence). The length of the CDR3 is 16 residues. With 4 bases clipped from V and 10 bases from J, the junction kept 14 bases outside the gene matches. The CDR3 DNA sequence: TGTGCCAGCAGTTCAGCCCCCGGGACAGGAGAAACAAAACTGTTTTTT. Protein sequence: CASSSAPGTGETKLFF.

This rearrangement joins TRBV7-2 to TRBJ2-7, with 9 nucleotides matching TRBD1. After removal of 4 bases from V and 6 bases from J, the junction contained 4 bases not matched to a gene. This CDR3 is 13 amino acids long. Germline V gene data show CDR1 as SGHTA and CDR2 as FQGNSA. CDR3 sequence: CASSSSQGAEQYF. The CDR3 DNA is TGTGCCAGCAGCTCCTCACAGGGGGCCGAGCAGTACTTC.

This clone was seen a single time. The V and J genes are TRBV5-1 and TRBJ2-5; 9 bases agree with TRBD1. This CDR3 comprises 14 residues. J gave up 5 bases and V 3 bases, and 5 bases lay outside the gene matches. Germline V gene lookup returns CDR1 SGHRS and CDR2 YFSETQ. CDR3 in amino acids: CASSSGQGKETQYF. The CDR3 DNA reads as TGCGCCAGCAGCTCTGGACAGGGGAAGGAGACCCAGTACTTC.

This chain connects TRBV27 to TRBJ1-4; 8 bases fit TRBD1. The CDR3 totals 15 residues. The germline gives CDR1 MNHEY, CDR2 SMNVEV (reference sequence). The V gene end was trimmed by 5 bases and the J gene end by 2 bases; junction bases not matched to a gene: 4. The CDR3 DNA is TGTGCCAGCAGTACACAGGGGGGCACTAATGAAAAACTGTTTTTT. This encodes CASSTQGGTNEKLFF.

CDR3 nucleotide sequence: TGTGCCATCAGTGAGTCGTTAGGGGGCAACACTGAAGCTTTCTTT. Its protein product is CAISESLGGNTEAFF. The chain carries TRBV10-3 and TRBJ1-1; 7 bases fit TRBD1. Trimming cost V 0 bases and J 2 bases; bases outside gene matches: 3. The CDR3 length is 15 residues. Looked up from germline, CDR1 is ENHRY and CDR2 is SYGVKD.

The gene calls are TRBV9 and TRBJ2-7; 8 bases align to TRBD1. The CDR3 sequence is 13 residues long. V trimming: 5 bases; J trimming: 5 bases; junction bases outside the gene matches: 6. Germline V gene sequence: CDR1 SGDLS, CDR2 YYNGEE. CDR3: CASSRTGTDEQYF. The CDR3 bases are TGTGCCAGCAGTCGGACAGGGACGGACGAGCAGTACTTC. Full variable domain (rest looked up from reference TRBV9 and TRBJ2-7): DSGVTQTPKHLITATGQRVTLRCSPRSGDLSVYWYQQSLDQGLQFLIQYYNGEERAKGNILERFSAQQFPDLHSELNLSSLELGDSALYFCASSRTGTDEQYFGPGTRLTVT.

This clone was observed once. V and J are TRBV5-4 and TRBJ2-7; 8 positions agree with TRBD1. Germline V gene data show CDR1 as SGHNT and CDR2 as YYREEE (reference sequence). The CDR3 has 15 amino acids. Trimming cost V 4 bases and J 0 bases; bases outside gene matches: 6. The CDR3 region is CASSLGQGASYEQYF. In DNA form, the CDR3 reads TGTGCCAGCAGCCTCGGACAGGGCGCCTCCTACGAGCAGTACTTC.

The V call is TRBV30, the J call TRBJ2-3; 10 bases map to TRBD2. The CDR3 has 16 amino acids. Germline-derived CDR1 and CDR2 are GTSNPN and SVGIG (reference sequence). Losses at the gene ends were 3 bases for V and 4 bases for J; bases not matched to a gene: 10. The CDR3 region is CAWRAGGLFFADTQYF. In DNA, the CDR3 is TGTGCCTGGAGAGCGGGAGGGCTTTTTTTTGCAGATACGCAGTATTTT. Based on the CDR3 plus reference TRBV30 and TRBJ2-3, the full variable domain is SQTIHQWPATLVQPVGSPLSLECTVEGTSNPNLYWYRQAAGRGLQLLFYSVGIGQISSEVPQNLSASRPQDRQFILSSKKLLLSDSGFYLCAWRAGGLFFADTQYFGPGTRLTVL.

The chain employs TRBV5-1 and TRBJ2-2, with 8 positions matching TRBD2. With 3 bases clipped from V and 0 bases from J, the junction kept 7 bases outside the gene matches. Germline V CDR1 and CDR2: SGHRS, YFSETQ. CDR3 length: 17 amino acids. This chain's CDR3 is CASSWPLAGSNTGELFF. The CDR3 DNA reads TGCGCCAGCAGCTGGCCTCTAGCGGGTTCGAACACCGGGGAGCTGTTTTTT.

The V call is TRBV2, the J call TRBJ1-1, with a weak D call TRBD1 (6 bases). Germline CDR1 SNHLY, CDR2 FYNNEI. V lost 5 bases, J lost 6 bases, and 10 bases lay in between. This CDR3 is built from 12 residues. For the CDR3, the DNA is TGTGCCAGCAGTCCGACAGGCGCTGAAGCTTTCTTT. It is translated as CASSPTGAEAFF.

The J gene is TRBJ2-2, the V gene TRBV14; D is perhaps TRBD1 (6 bases). Trimming left V 3 bases short and J 4 bases short, with 15 bases between. This CDR3 comprises 16 residues. Germline V gene lookup returns CDR1 SGHDN and CDR2 FVKESK. The CDR3 here is CASSHLQGRATGELFF. CDR3 DNA: TGTGCCAGCAGCCACCTACAGGGAAGGGCCACCGGGGAGCTGTTTTTT.

The genes are TRBV4-1 and TRBJ1-2, with 7 positions matching TRBD1. Trimming cost V 1 base and J 3 bases; bases outside gene matches: 5. From germline, CDR1 is MGHRA and CDR2 YSYEKL. The CDR3 covers 15 residues. CDR3 nucleotide sequence: TGCGCCAGCAGCCAAGCCCAGGGGGGTGACTATGGCTACACCTTC. Protein product: CASSQAQGGDYGYTF.

The V gene is TRBV20-1, the J gene TRBJ1-2; 8 nucleotides match TRBD1. Germline V gives CDR1 DFQATT, CDR2 SNEGSKA (reference sequence). The CDR3 consists of 11 residues. With V trimmed by 4 bases and J by 6 bases, 1 base remained unmatched. The CDR3 protein is CSATGGNGYTF. Here the CDR3 DNA reads TGCAGTGCTACAGGGGGCAATGGCTACACCTTC.

The V and J genes are TRBV19 and TRBJ1-6; unclear D gene. CDR3 length: 13 residues. The V end lost 5 bases, the J end lost 5 bases, and 7 bases lay between the germline ends. Germline CDR1 reads LNHDA; CDR2 reads SQIVND (reference sequence). This chain's CDR3 is CASSEGNNSPLHF. DNA of the CDR3: TGTGCCAGTAGTGAGGGTAATAATTCACCCCTCCACTTT.